This record looks at one TCR beta chain sequence and its context. This sample is drawn from a study of T-cell reconstitution after alpha-beta-depleted transplantation in children. The CDR3 sequence is 14 residues long. Germline V gene data show CDR1 as MNHNS and CDR2 as SASEGT. V trimming: 6 bases; J trimming: 5 bases; junction bases outside the gene matches: 7. Unique molecular identifiers were incorporated when the TCRbeta library was constructed. TCRdb reanalysed the PCR reads using MiXCR and keeps one entry per CDR3 protein. The sample gives some 600,000 distinct CDR3 sequences, 16% of which show up once; approximately 1% is in the top ten.

The TCR originated in a human donor who donated a stem cell graft to a child with acute myeloid leukemia. Here the sequenced sample was PBMCs from the stem cell graft donor, taken from the stem cell graft. The chain joins TRBV6-1 to TRBJ2-5; TRBD1 matches 9 bases. CDR3 sequence: CASRISGQGETQYF. The CDR3 DNA follows: TGTGCCAGCAGAATATCTGGACAGGGGGAGACCCAGTACTTC.